The clone carrying this T cell receptor (beta chain) came up a few times. The sample comes from a study of CD8+ T cells in alopecia areata. The sequencing template was cDNA reverse transcribed from extracted RNA. TCRdb keeps only in-frame clones here, not all; method: immunoSEQ multiplex PCR. This sample has approximately 91,000 clones, with roughly 47% found just once. Trimming took 4 bases from V and 0 from J, leaving 13 bases between them. The CDR3 spans 16 residues. The V gene's germline CDR1 is SGHDN and CDR2 FVKESK. J is TRBJ2-1 and V is TRBV14, with no clear D. The clonotype originates from a human donor with alopecia areata. The sample consisted of CD4+ T cells sorted from blood. The CDR3 spells CASSPPAPSSYNEQFF. CDR3 nucleotides: TGTGCCAGCAGCCCGCCGGCCCCGAGCTCCTACAATGAGCAGTTCTTC.